Included here is one T cell receptor (beta chain) sequence, with context. Its antigen remains unidentified. There are no base qualities to consult, and no much larger clone falls within one base. This sample was taken from a study of siplizumab effects on memory and regulatory T cells (dated by TCRdb to between 2017 and 2020). Describing the broader study: The effect of the anti-CD2 antibody siplizumab on alloreactive T-cell subsets was examined in allogeneic mixed lymphocyte reactions constructed from human PBMCs.

Its CDR3 holds 17 amino acids, cysteine through phenylalanine. Just CDR3 DNA is preserved here, 51 bases in frame from base 1. Via the germline V gene (reference sequence), CDR1 is MNHEY and CDR2 SMNVEV. The V end loses 0 bases and the J end loses 2 bases, and a stretch of 14 bases separates them. Library generation was performed with the immunoSEQ multiplex PCR assay. The deep sequencing platform assayed roughly 10^5 TCR templates per sample. Genomic DNA extracted from sorted T cells was used for TCRbeta CDR3 sequencing. Regarding the original processing steps: The R programming language was used for the clonal analysis of the TCRbeta CDR3 data. Alloreactive CD4+ and CD8+ clones were defined by comparing unstimulated samples with post-reaction CFSE-low samples. Regulatory or non-regulatory origin was assigned to alloreactive CD4+ clones by matching of sequences to sorted unstimulated Treg and non-Treg repertoires. This immuneACCESS table, as held by TCRdb, lists in-frame sequences with V and J called but not all clones. Of the missing ones, under half trace to an unresolved V gene in checked studies; the others have no known cause. V and J calls plus clone size are reproduced from that table; the DNA served to infer D and trimming. The sample has around 7,000 clones on record, around 66% of them singletons. The ten most abundant clones make up around 48% of the sample.

Unstimulated CD4+ memory cells were also sequenced in three donor pairs, together with CD4+ naive, CD8+ TEMRA, CD8+ naive and CD8+ effector memory subsets. Sorted unstimulated T cells and proliferating T cells recovered from mixed lymphocyte reactions were subjected to TCRbeta CDR3 sequencing. Fresh whole blood from fewer than twelve HLA-typed healthy donors was used to isolate PBMCs. General findings and caveats noted by the study authors: Whether proliferating Tregs from siplizumab cultures actually had suppressive function was not functionally confirmed. Siplizumab significantly reduced the cumulative frequency of alloreactive sequences traceable to unstimulated CD4+ memory T cells. Among mappable alloreactive CD4+ clones, an average Treg-derived fraction of about 69% was observed with siplizumab, compared with roughly 28% in control reactions. Sequences below about 10^-5 frequency were poorly captured, so only a minor fraction of alloreactive clones could be mapped to unstimulated subsets. For roughly 80-96% of proliferating CD4+ or CD8+ clones, no naive or memory phenotype could be assigned. Greater diversity appeared to be present in unstimulated naive T cells than in memory T cells, and a substantial contribution to the alloresponse seemed to be made by naive cells.

The origin of this receptor is a human donor in good health. Sequencing was carried out using effector memory CD8+ T cells sorted from blood. Read against the paper, the sample's cell subset or site label means: unstimulated CD8+ effector memory T cells. The V and J segments used are TRBV27 and TRBJ2-1; the D gene is perhaps TRBD1 or TRBD2, each of them matching over 5 bases. CDR3 region: CASSLSMGESAYNEQFF. In nucleotides, the sequence is TGTGCCAGCAGTTTATCTATGGGGGAGTCTGCCTACAATGAGCAGTTCTTC.